A single sample gave rise to the 25 T cell receptor beta chains below, sequenced in a study of cytomegalovirus exposure and HLA in healthy donors. PCR involved 60 Vbeta and 13 Jbeta primers. The table came from immunoSEQ multiplex PCR; TCRdb's copy has only in-frame clones and leaves some out. The sample holds about 200,000 clones. The sequenced sample was PBMCs. These receptors all come from a girl aged 2-10 years in good health and CMV-seropositive.

Details on this clone: The same CDR3 also results from other DNA sequences found in this sample. The chain has TRBV5-1 and TRBJ1-1; a weak D match, TRBD1 (6 bases). Trimming removed 2 bases from V and 1 base from J, with 6 bases in between. Germline CDR1 reads SGHRS; CDR2 reads YFSETQ. The CDR3 is 13 residues long. The CDR3 protein is CASSLGGNTEAFF. The CDR3 DNA is TGCGCCAGCAGCTTAGGGGGGAACACTGAAGCTTTCTTT.

The gene calls are TRBV28 and TRBJ2-3; unclear D gene. From germline, CDR1 is MDHEN and CDR2 SYDVKM. The CDR3 has 12 amino acids. Trimming removed 5 bases from V and 2 bases from J, with 5 bases in between. CDR3 residues: CASSLPTDTQYF. CDR3 in DNA: TGTGCCAGCAGTCTCCCCACAGATACGCAGTATTTT.

The chain has TRBV7-8 and TRBJ2-1; 14 positions match TRBD2. The CDR3 is 20 amino acids. The ends lost 2 bases at V and 1 base at J; junction bases unmatched: 10. Germline assignment: CDR1 SGHVS and CDR2 FQNEAQ. CDR3 sequence (DNA): TGTGCCAGCAGCTTAATGGGACTAGCGGGAGCGTCTACTTCCTACAATGAGCAGTTCTTC. Protein: CASSLMGLAGASTSYNEQFF.

The genes are TRBV15 and TRBJ2-7, with D possibly TRBD1 on 6 matching bases. Germline V gene lookup returns CDR1 LNHNV and CDR2 YYDKDF (reference sequence). Trimming took 6 bases from V and 5 from J, leaving 14 bases between them. CDR3 length: 13 amino acids. CDR3 nucleotide sequence: TGTGCCACCAGAGCGACAGGTTCCGACGAGCAGTACTTC. Amino acid sequence: CATRATGSDEQYF.

The chain couples TRBV4-2 to TRBJ2-7; the match to TRBD2 covers 11 bases. V was clipped by 0 bases and J by 2 bases; unmatched bases: 6. This CDR3 spans 17 amino acids. Germline lookup yields CDR1 LGHNA and CDR2 YNFKEQ. CDR3: CASSQEGTSGLTYEQYF. DNA for the CDR3: TGTGCCAGCAGCCAAGAAGGGACTAGCGGACTAACCTACGAGCAGTACTTC.

The chain carries TRBV10-3 and TRBJ1-1, with D uncertain. The V gene lost 3 bases and the J gene lost 1 base, with 12 bases spanning the gap. Per germline, CDR1 ENHRY and CDR2 SYGVKD. There are 15 residues in the CDR3. CDR3 loop: CAISDPGSANTEAFF. The CDR3 DNA is TGTGCCATCAGTGACCCGGGTAGTGCGAACACTGAAGCTTTCTTT.

The chain recombines TRBV28 with TRBJ1-5; perhaps TRBD1 as D (6 bases). The CDR3 totals 23 residues. Trimming left V 7 bases short and J 1 base short, with 38 bases between. In germline, CDR1 is MDHEN, CDR2 SYDVKM. The CDR3 region is CASTPRRTQIRQAQAGSNQPQHF. For the CDR3, the DNA is TGTGCCAGCACCCCCCGAAGGACACAGATCAGACAGGCCCAGGCAGGAAGCAATCAGCCCCAGCATTTT.

This rearrangement joins TRBV9 to TRBJ2-7; 9 bases agree with TRBD1. V shed 2 bases and J 2 bases; nucleotides not matched to a gene: 8. CDR3 length: 16 amino acids. Germline-derived CDR1 and CDR2 are SGDLS and YYNGEE. The CDR3 protein is CASSVGQGSGAYEQYF. The DNA for the CDR3 is TGTGCCAGCAGCGTTGGACAGGGGTCTGGGGCCTACGAGCAGTACTTC.

The CDR3 sequence is CASSPSGQGLSPIWDYEQYF. The CDR3, as DNA: TGTGCCAGCAGTCCCTCGGGGCAGGGGCTATCCCCCATTTGGGACTACGAGCAGTACTTC. J is TRBJ2-7 and V is TRBV27, with D maybe TRBD1 (6 bases). This CDR3 is 20 amino acids long. V gave up 5 bases and J gave up 3 bases, with 32 bases separating them. Germline CDR1 and CDR2: MNHEY and SMNVEV (reference sequence).

The CDR3 sequence is CASSMSLLIGTDTQYF. CDR3 bases: TGTGCCAGTAGTATGTCGTTGTTAATCGGCACAGATACGCAGTATTTT. The V call is TRBV19, the J call TRBJ2-3; D not resolved. Germline CDR1 LNHDA, CDR2 SQIVND (reference sequence). V lost 3 bases to trimming and J lost 1 base, with 14 bases between them. The CDR3 spans 16 residues.

As regards this clone: The conserved closing phenylalanine or tryptophan is absent in this CDR3, likely reflecting a read error. J is TRBJ2-2 and V is TRBV5-1; the match to TRBD1 covers 8 bases. The CDR3 is 14 amino acids. The J segment lost 9 bases and the V segment lost 0 bases, leaving 4 bases of the junction unmatched. CDR1 and CDR2 from the germline V gene are SGHRS and YFSETQ. CDR3 amino acids: CASSLDRGIRELFY. DNA for the CDR3: TGCGCCAGCAGCTTGGACAGGGGGATCAGGGAGCTGTTTTAT.

The chain couples TRBV10-1 to TRBJ2-1; D not certain. The ends were cut back, 0 bases at V and 7 bases at J, with 10 bases in the middle. This CDR3 has 14 amino acids. CDR1 and CDR2 (germline): WNHNN, SYGVQD (reference sequence). CDR3 DNA: TGCGCCAGCAGTGAGTCCCGACCCGGGAATGAGCAGTTCTTC. Protein product: CASSESRPGNEQFF.

The J gene is TRBJ1-1, the V gene TRBV18; TRBD1 aligns across 9 bases. Trimming removed 5 bases from V and 4 bases from J; junction bases left unmatched: 14. Germline lookup yields CDR1 KGHSH and CDR2 LQKENI. The CDR3 is 17 residues long. CDR3 bases: TGTGCCAGCTCATCGGGACAGGGTGGCCGTCTGGGCACTGAAGCTTTCTTT. It yields the protein CASSSGQGGRLGTEAFF.

V gene TRBV10-1 combines with J gene TRBJ2-1; 13 bases match TRBD2. Germline CDR1 and CDR2: WNHNN and SYGVQD (reference sequence). J gave up 3 bases and V 7 bases, and 12 bases lay outside the gene matches. CDR3 length equals 18 residues. As DNA, the CDR3 is TGCGCCAGCAACCAACTAGCGGGAGGGCCCTGCCTCTACAATGAGCAGTTCTTC. This encodes CASNQLAGGPCLYNEQFF.

The genes are TRBV18 and TRBJ2-7, with 10 bases lining up with TRBD1. V was clipped by 6 bases and J by 5 bases; unmatched bases: 4. The CDR3 totals 13 residues. CDR1 and CDR2 from the germline V gene are KGHSH and LQKENI. The CDR3: CASSGTGADEQYF. The CDR3 DNA reads TGTGCCAGCTCCGGGACAGGGGCCGACGAGCAGTACTTC.

The chain combines TRBV6-5 with TRBJ2-1; 13 nucleotides align to TRBD2. The CDR3 spans 15 residues. V lost 5 bases, J lost 6 bases, and 4 bases stayed unmatched. The germline CDR1 and CDR2 sequences are MNHEY and SVGAGI. DNA of the CDR3: TGTGCCAGCAGTACGGGACTAGCGGGGTCCAATGAGCAGTTCTTC. This sequence encodes CASSTGLAGSNEQFF.

This chain uses TRBV5-1 with TRBJ2-7; 7 bases are a match to TRBD2. After removal of 7 bases from V and 0 bases from J, the junction contained 16 bases not matched to a gene. Per germline, CDR1 SGHRS and CDR2 YFSETQ. The CDR3 loop spans 17 amino acids. The CDR3 reads CASGQRVAGTSSYEQYF. In DNA form, the CDR3 reads TGCGCCAGCGGCCAAAGGGTAGCGGGCACTAGCTCCTACGAGCAGTACTTC. The whole variable domain, filled in from reference TRBV5-1 and TRBJ2-7, reads KAGVTQTPRYLIKTRGQQVTLSCSPISGHRSVSWYQQTPGQGLQFLFEYFSETQRNKGNFPGRFSGRQFSNSRSEMNVSTLELGDSALYLCASGQRVAGTSSYEQYFGPGTRLTVT.

The rearrangement uses TRBV18 and TRBJ2-2, with D tentatively TRBD1 (6 bases). Deletions cut 2 bases from V and 5 bases from J, with 6 bases between. CDR1 is KGHSH, CDR2 LQKENI, per germline. The CDR3 contains 13 residues. The CDR3 coding sequence is TGTGCCAGCTCACCAGACAGGACCGGGGAGCTGTTTTTT. It yields the protein CASSPDRTGELFF.

The genes are TRBV7-9 and TRBJ1-3, with D possibly being TRBD1 (5 bases). The germline V gene encodes CDR1 SEHNR and CDR2 FQNEAQ (reference sequence). V was shortened by 5 bases and J by 0 bases, with 11 bases between the two germline ends. This CDR3 comprises 15 residues. The CDR3 reads CASSQGPGSGNTIYF. CDR3 DNA: TGTGCCAGCAGCCAGGGTCCCGGCTCTGGAAACACCATATATTTT. Variable domain in full (rest from reference TRBV7-9 and TRBJ1-3): DTGVSQNPRHKITKRGQNVTFRCDPISEHNRLYWYRQTLGQGPEFLTYFQNEAQLEKSRLLSDRFSAERPKGSFSTLEIQRTEQGDSAMYLCASSQGPGSGNTIYFGEGSWLTVV.

The genes are TRBV9 and TRBJ1-2; D is unclear. CDR1 SGDLS and CDR2 YYNGEE come from the germline V gene. Trimming took 3 bases from V and 8 from J, leaving 14 bases between them. This CDR3 contains 13 residues. CDR3 in amino acids: CASSASLSKGYTF. In nucleotides, the CDR3 is TGTGCCAGCAGCGCCTCACTAAGTAAGGGCTACACCTTC.

This chain links TRBV11-2 with TRBJ2-1; maybe TRBD2 (5 bases). Trimming removed 7 bases from V and 9 bases from J, with 19 bases in between. This CDR3 comprises 14 residues. Germline CDR1 is SGHAT and CDR2 is FQNNGV. CDR3 sequence reads: CASTLLEGRAEQFF. CDR3 bases: TGTGCCAGCACCCTACTAGAGGGTCGAGCTGAGCAGTTCTTC.

The chain is built from TRBV29-1 and TRBJ2-7; TRBD1 matches 9 bases. V trimming: 6 bases; J trimming: 6 bases; junction bases outside the gene matches: 9. The length of the CDR3 is 13 residues. The germline V gene encodes CDR1 SQVTM and CDR2 ANQGSEA. This chain's CDR3 is CSVSGTGHVEQYF. The CDR3 region has the DNA TGCAGCGTATCCGGGACAGGGCATGTCGAGCAGTACTTC.

The chain couples TRBV9 to TRBJ2-7; TRBD1 aligns across 7 bases. In germline, CDR1 is SGDLS, CDR2 YYNGEE. The junction had 7 bases not matched to a gene; V was cut back by 4 bases and J by 3 bases. The CDR3 has 14 amino acids. The DNA of the CDR3 is TGTGCCAGCAGCATCCGGGACAGCTTCTACGAGCAGTACTTC. Its translation is CASSIRDSFYEQYF.

The chain is built from TRBV28 and TRBJ1-4, with 10 nucleotides matching TRBD1. This CDR3 is 17 amino acids long. Germline V gene data show CDR1 as MDHEN and CDR2 as SYDVKM. V trimming: 4 bases; J trimming: 0 bases; junction bases outside the gene matches: 5. The chain's CDR3 is CASSSWTGGATNEKLFF. CDR3 DNA sequence: TGTGCCAGCAGTTCCTGGACAGGGGGGGCAACTAATGAAAAACTGTTTTTT.

The CDR3 reads CASSGSGTAYGYTF. As DNA, the CDR3 is TGTGCCAGCAGTGGGAGTGGCACTGCCTATGGCTACACCTTC. The J gene is TRBJ1-2, the V gene TRBV6-1; D call uncertain. Trimming left V 4 bases short and J 4 bases short, with 13 bases between. The germline V gene has CDR1 MNHNS and CDR2 SASEGT. This CDR3 region has 14 residues.